This T cell receptor beta chain was identified during a study of CD8 T cells in ankylosing spondylitis. Germline V gene lookup returns CDR1 DFQATT and CDR2 SNEGSKA (reference sequence). This CDR3 has 12 amino acids. V gave up 2 bases and J gave up 5 bases, with 7 bases separating them. From the 5' RACE reads, TCRdb called clonotypes with MiXCR, one entry per CDR3 protein. The sample yields about 240,000 distinct CDR3 sequences, over 8.5% seen once. In this sample, this clonotype turned up many times. The sample taken for sequencing was blood, either unsorted or a sorted T cell fraction (not recorded which). This TCR derives from a male donor with ankylosing spondylitis or in good health (not recorded which). This sequence joins TRBV20-1 and TRBJ1-5; TRBD1 might be the D (5 bases). CDR3 DNA sequence: TGCAGTGCTAGAAGCAGGGATCAGCCCCAGCATTTT. Amino acid sequence: CSARSRDQPQHF.